This T cell receptor (beta chain) stems from a study of cytomegalovirus exposure and HLA in healthy donors (dated by TCRdb to about 2017). For the study in its entirety: A later analysis indicated that the roughly 120 validation repertoires were generated on the platform also employed for the 600 to 750 repertoires of the first cohort. High-throughput TCR immunosequencing, statistical association of individual TCRs with disease status, and machine learning were combined to predict cytomegalovirus infection status. Besides the first cohort of more than 650 subjects, a separate validation cohort made up of roughly 120 different subjects was used. The study aimed to test whether cataloging public T cell receptors could reveal signatures of past pathogen exposure.

The donors were included in the validation cohort of around 120 subjects, a group kept apart from the roughly 730-subject first cohort. Preparation of the library involved the immunoSEQ multiplex PCR assay. The original methods were these. A statistical classification framework was built to diagnose cytomegalovirus status from the catalog of TCR beta chain sequences. TCRdb holds this immuneACCESS table with in-frame rearrangements only. Some clones are missing; in checked studies, unresolved V genes explain under half, and the rest has no known cause. V and J calls plus clone size are reproduced from that table; the DNA served to infer D and trimming. The sample table lists about 330,000 clones, 75% to 90% of them with a count of one. The ten largest make up roughly 1.1% of the sample. For this clone: This receptor's antigen is unknown. No much larger clone is present one base from it, and per-base qualities are unavailable.

Overall study results and their limits: In a later analysis, TCRs clustered in the first cohort were found to also tend to co-occur in the roughly 120 validation repertoires, with around 94% of cluster scores above 0. A later analysis lacked HLA typing for the validation cohort, so it scored co-occurrence in that cohort across all 120 repertoires. The authors suggested that the approach could potentially be extended to other disease states and immunological phenotypes. The study listed 164 TCR beta chains as associated with cytomegalovirus. Cytomegalovirus status was reported to be diagnosed by the classifier with high specificity and sensitivity in both the original and validation cohorts. A few of the identified cytomegalovirus-associated TCR beta chains were confirmed in vitro to be specific for cytomegalovirus antigens. Most TCR sequences were seen in very few donors, while some public TCRs were found in many individuals.

The specimen was PBMCs. This receptor was taken from a woman aged 30 to 39 in good health and CMV-seropositive.

The nucleotides read TGCGCCAGCAGCTGGGACCCCAGGAGCGGGACGCCCTACGAGCAGTACTTC. Protein translation: CASSWDPRSGTPYEQYF. The sequence is built from TRBV5-1 and TRBJ2-7, and 7 junctional nucleotides match TRBD2. From the germline V gene, CDR1 is SGHRS and CDR2 is YFSETQ. The CDR3 measures 17 amino acids from cysteine to phenylalanine. The retained sequence is limited to the CDR3, 51 bases, with the frame set at the first base. V has 3 bases trimmed and J has 2 bases trimmed; junction bases matching no gene number 14.